These 16 T cell receptor beta chains were sequenced from one sample in a study of T-cell memory formation after mild COVID-19. From the 5' RACE reads, TCRdb called clonotypes with MiXCR, one entry per CDR3 protein. The repertoire consists of more than 120,000 distinct CDR3 sequences, with under 25% occurring once and the leading ten covering around 2.5%. The sample was PBMCs or a T cell subset sorted from them (not recorded which). The receptor set was obtained from an adult woman who had mild COVID-19 (a few samples of this study predate the infection). Cell type and time point are not known.

This clonotype came up a few times. The rearrangement uses TRBV20-1 and TRBJ1-6; no firm D call. CDR1 and CDR2 (germline): DFQATT, SNEGSKA (reference sequence). Trimming cost V 0 bases and J 7 bases, with 13 bases left between them. The CDR3 contains 15 residues. The CDR3 DNA reads TGCAGTGCTAGAGATGGTGGGGAAGGCAATTCACCCCTCCACTTT. It yields the protein CSARDGGEGNSPLHF.

The chain joins TRBV20-1 to TRBJ2-3; TRBD2 aligns across 7 bases. Germline V lookup: CDR1 DFQATT, CDR2 SNEGSKA (reference sequence). Losses at the gene ends were 6 bases for V and 2 bases for J; bases not matched to a gene: 8. The CDR3 length is 14 residues. CDR3 bases: TGCAGTGCCTCACCCCTAGCGGTCACAGATACGCAGTATTTT. This sequence encodes CSASPLAVTDTQYF.

The CDR3 DNA is TGTGCCAGCAGCTTAGGTGGTGGTAGCGGGAGAGGAGTCGGGGAGCTGTTTTTT. Protein: CASSLGGGSGRGVGELFF. The chain joins TRBV7-2 to TRBJ2-2, with 9 bases aligning to TRBD2. The V gene end was trimmed by 1 base and the J gene end by 7 bases; junction bases not matched to a gene: 13. The CDR3 has 18 amino acids. Per germline, CDR1 SGHTA and CDR2 FQGNSA.

The J gene is TRBJ2-5, the V gene TRBV7-9, with 7 bases identical to TRBD2. Germline lookup yields CDR1 SEHNR and CDR2 FQNEAQ (reference sequence). The V gene end was trimmed by 5 bases and the J gene end by 2 bases; junction bases not matched to a gene: 8. The CDR3 contains 15 residues. In DNA form, the CDR3 reads TGTGCCAGCAGCCTCGGGCTAGCGGTACAAGAGACCCAGTACTTC. It encodes CASSLGLAVQETQYF.

CDR3 region: CAIGTGGATGELFF. Here the CDR3 DNA reads TGTGCCATCGGGACAGGGGGCGCCACCGGGGAGCTGTTTTTT. This chain joins TRBV10-3 and TRBJ2-2; 12 bases line up with TRBD1. Germline CDR1 reads ENHRY; CDR2 reads SYGVKD. With 8 bases clipped from V and 4 bases from J, the junction kept 2 bases outside the gene matches. The CDR3 loop spans 14 amino acids.

The CDR3 spells CASRREGGSGGYEQYF. Here the CDR3 DNA reads TGTGCCAGCAGACGCGAGGGGGGAAGTGGCGGCTACGAGCAGTACTTC. The chain employs TRBV6-6 and TRBJ2-7; D might be TRBD1 or TRBD2, each matching 6 bases. The CDR3 length is 16 residues. Looked up from germline, CDR1 is MNHNY and CDR2 is SVGAGI (reference sequence). The V and J ends lost 6 bases and 3 bases respectively, with 21 bases between them.

This chain uses TRBV12-3 or TRBV12-4 with TRBJ1-2; no definite D call. This CDR3 has 14 amino acids. Trimming took 6 bases from V and 2 from J, leaving 13 bases between them. CDR3 in DNA: TGTGCCAGCAGGCCAGGACGTCGCAACTATGGCTACACCTTC. This translates into CASRPGRRNYGYTF.

The chain couples TRBV2 to TRBJ1-1; perhaps TRBD1 as D (5 bases). The germline V and J ends were trimmed by 8 bases and 6 bases, with 16 bases remaining between them. Germline CDR1 SNHLY, CDR2 FYNNEI. CDR3 length: 13 amino acids. As DNA, the CDR3 is TGTGCCAGCTCTAATCAGGGAATCGCTGAAGCTTTCTTT. Protein: CASSNQGIAEAFF.

This clonotype was found a few times. This chain links TRBV11-1 with TRBJ2-1, with D tentatively TRBD1 (7 bases). CDR1 SGHAT and CDR2 FQDESV come from the germline V gene (reference sequence). CDR3 length: 16 amino acids. V gave up 3 bases and J gave up 7 bases, with 19 bases separating them. The CDR3 sequence is CASSFQGGMSRNEQFF. CDR3 nucleotide sequence: TGTGCCAGCAGCTTTCAGGGGGGTATGAGTCGGAATGAGCAGTTCTTC.

This clonotype was found a few times. V and J are TRBV24-1 and TRBJ2-3; D is perhaps TRBD1 (6 bases). The CDR3 runs 14 residues. Per germline, CDR1 KGHDR and CDR2 SFDVKD. Trimming left V 9 bases short and J 0 bases short, with 12 bases between. CDR3 sequence (DNA): TGTGCCACCGAACACCAGGGGAGCACAGATACGCAGTATTTT. Protein product: CATEHQGSTDTQYF.

This clonotype was counted only a few times. The V call is TRBV7-9, the J call TRBJ1-4; 9 bases align to TRBD1. The CDR3 is made up of 15 amino acids. With V trimmed by 5 bases and J by 7 bases, 8 bases remained unmatched. The germline V gene encodes CDR1 SEHNR and CDR2 FQNEAQ (reference sequence). The CDR3 DNA reads TGTGCCAGCAGCCTTTGGACAGGGGAAGGTGAAAAACTGTTTTTT. Protein product: CASSLWTGEGEKLFF. Complete variable domain (other parts from reference TRBV7-9 and TRBJ1-4): DTGVSQNPRHKITKRGQNVTFRCDPISEHNRLYWYRQTLGQGPEFLTYFQNEAQLEKSRLLSDRFSAERPKGSFSTLEIQRTEQGDSAMYLCASSLWTGEGEKLFFGSGTQLSVL.

The V gene is TRBV3-1, the J gene TRBJ2-7; D gene unclear. The V gene's germline CDR1 is LGHDT and CDR2 YNNKEL (reference sequence). The CDR3 sequence is 14 residues long. Trimming removed 0 bases at V and 0 bases at J, with 6 bases between. The CDR3 is CASSQDPSSYEQYF. The CDR3 nucleotides read TGTGCCAGCAGCCAAGATCCGAGCTCCTACGAGCAGTACTTC.

This clonotype turned up a few times. This chain links TRBV12-3 or TRBV12-4 with TRBJ2-3, with TRBD2 as a possible D gene (5 bases). This CDR3 comprises 14 residues. Trimming removed 5 bases at V and 0 bases at J, with 9 bases between. This chain's CDR3 is CASSHGVSTDTQYF. Here the CDR3 DNA reads TGTGCCAGCAGTCACGGGGTTAGCACAGATACGCAGTATTTT.

This clonotype showed up just a few times. The gene calls are TRBV4-1 and TRBJ1-2; D is possibly TRBD1 (5 bases). Germline CDR1 is MGHRA and CDR2 is YSYEKL. The CDR3 contains 16 residues. Trimming cost V 2 bases and J 1 base, with 14 bases left between them. CDR3 in amino acids: CASSQSEGTFNYGYTF. The DNA for the CDR3 is TGCGCCAGCAGCCAATCGGAAGGGACCTTTAACTATGGCTACACCTTC.

The genes are TRBV12-3 or TRBV12-4 and TRBJ1-2; D is ambiguous. Trimming took 3 bases from V and 2 from J, leaving 16 bases between them. This CDR3 has 16 amino acids. The CDR3 coding sequence is TGTGCCAGCAGTTTTCTCGTTACCTCCGGAAACTATGGCTACACCTTC. Translating gives CASSFLVTSGNYGYTF.

The genes are TRBV6-5 and TRBJ1-5, with 7 positions matching TRBD1. Germline CDR1 and CDR2: MNHEY and SVGAGI. The CDR3 has 14 residues. V lost 6 bases, J lost 2 bases, and 4 bases stayed unmatched. The DNA for the CDR3 is TGTGCCAGCAGATCCGACAGGGGCAATCAGCCCCAGCATTTT. Translated: CASRSDRGNQPQHF.